The present TCR beta chain was sequenced within a study of blood T cell repertoires in COVID-19. Sequencing was performed with immunoSEQ multiplex PCR; in TCRdb, only in-frame clones are kept and a portion is missing. The sample holds 200,000 to 300,000 clones, 86% seen once. The receptor was derived from a woman aged 45-65 years who had recovered from COVID-19. Sequenced material: PBMCs or T cells enriched from blood (not recorded which).

The CDR3 DNA reads TGCGCCAGCAGCCAAGATTGGACTGGCTACAATGAGCAGTTCTTC. It encodes CASSQDWTGYNEQFF. The V gene is TRBV4-3, the J gene TRBJ2-1; perhaps TRBD2 as D (5 bases). Trimming stripped 0 bases from V and 3 bases from J, with 9 bases between. In germline, CDR1 is LGHNA, CDR2 YSLEER. The CDR3 has 15 amino acids.